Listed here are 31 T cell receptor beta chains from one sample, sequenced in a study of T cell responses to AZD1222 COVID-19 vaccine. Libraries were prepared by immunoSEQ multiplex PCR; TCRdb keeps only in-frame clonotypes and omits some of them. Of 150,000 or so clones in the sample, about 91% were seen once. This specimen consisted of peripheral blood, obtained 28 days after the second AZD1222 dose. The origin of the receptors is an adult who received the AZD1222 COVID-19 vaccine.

This chain's CDR3 is CASSLVPTKNEKLFF. CDR3 coding DNA: TGTGCCAGCAGCTTGGTCCCCACGAAAAATGAAAAACTGTTTTTT. The chain employs TRBV5-5 and TRBJ1-4; D call uncertain. In germline, CDR1 is SGHKS, CDR2 YYEKEE (reference sequence). Trimming cost V 0 bases and J 5 bases, with 11 bases left between them. The CDR3 extends over 15 amino acids. Variable domain in full (rest from reference TRBV5-5 and TRBJ1-4): DAGVTQSPTHLIKTRGQQVTLRCSPISGHKSVSWYQQVLGQGPQFIFQYYEKEERGRGNFPDRFSARQFPNYSSELNVNALLLGDSALYLCASSLVPTKNEKLFFGSGTQLSVL.

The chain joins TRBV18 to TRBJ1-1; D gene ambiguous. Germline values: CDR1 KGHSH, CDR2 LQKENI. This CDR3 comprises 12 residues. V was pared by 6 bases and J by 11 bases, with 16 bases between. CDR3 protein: CASSPGRRTAFF. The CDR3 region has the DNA TGTGCCAGCTCGCCGGGTCGCAGGACGGCTTTCTTT.

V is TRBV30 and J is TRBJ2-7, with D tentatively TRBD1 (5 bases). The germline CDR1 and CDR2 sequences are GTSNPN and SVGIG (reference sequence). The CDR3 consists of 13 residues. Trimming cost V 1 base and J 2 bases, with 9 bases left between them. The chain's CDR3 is CAWSEDTTYEQYF. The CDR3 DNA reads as TGTGCCTGGAGTGAGGACACTACCTACGAGCAGTACTTC.

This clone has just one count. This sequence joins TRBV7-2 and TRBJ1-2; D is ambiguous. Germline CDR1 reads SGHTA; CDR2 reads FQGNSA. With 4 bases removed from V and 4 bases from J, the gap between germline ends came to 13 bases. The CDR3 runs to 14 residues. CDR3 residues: CASSSTGRGYGYTF. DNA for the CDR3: TGTGCCAGCAGCTCCACGGGGAGAGGCTATGGCTACACCTTC.

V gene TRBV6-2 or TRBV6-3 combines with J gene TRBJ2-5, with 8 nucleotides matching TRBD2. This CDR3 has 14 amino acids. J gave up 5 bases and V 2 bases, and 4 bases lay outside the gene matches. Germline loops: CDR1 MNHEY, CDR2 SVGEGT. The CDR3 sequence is CASSYGVAGETQYF. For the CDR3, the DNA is TGTGCCAGCAGTTACGGAGTAGCGGGGGAGACCCAGTACTTC.

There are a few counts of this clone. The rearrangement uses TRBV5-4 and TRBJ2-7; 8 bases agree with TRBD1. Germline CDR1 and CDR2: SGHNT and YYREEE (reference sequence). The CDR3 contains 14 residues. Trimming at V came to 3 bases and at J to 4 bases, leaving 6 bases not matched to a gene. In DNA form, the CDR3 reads TGTGCCAGCAGCTCAGACAGGGGAGTGTACGAGCAGTACTTC. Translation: CASSSDRGVYEQYF.

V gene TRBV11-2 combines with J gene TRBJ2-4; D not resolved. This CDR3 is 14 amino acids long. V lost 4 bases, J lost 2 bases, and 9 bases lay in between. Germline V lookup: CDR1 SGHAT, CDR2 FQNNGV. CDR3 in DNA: TGTGCCAGCAGCTCCAGGTTATCCAAAAACATTCAGTACTTC. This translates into CASSSRLSKNIQYF.

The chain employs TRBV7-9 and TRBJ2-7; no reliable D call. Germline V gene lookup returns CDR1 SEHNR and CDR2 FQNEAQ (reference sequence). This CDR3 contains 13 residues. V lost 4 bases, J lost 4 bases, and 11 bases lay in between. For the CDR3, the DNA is TGTGCCAGCAGCTCGACTCCCAGTTACGAGCAGTACTTC. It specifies CASSSTPSYEQYF.

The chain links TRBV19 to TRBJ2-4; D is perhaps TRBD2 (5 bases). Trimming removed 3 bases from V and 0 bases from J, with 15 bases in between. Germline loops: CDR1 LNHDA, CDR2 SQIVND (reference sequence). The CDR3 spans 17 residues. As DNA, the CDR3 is TGTGCCAGTAGTATTTTGGTGGGTGGACTAGCCAAAAACATTCAGTACTTC. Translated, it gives CASSILVGGLAKNIQYF.

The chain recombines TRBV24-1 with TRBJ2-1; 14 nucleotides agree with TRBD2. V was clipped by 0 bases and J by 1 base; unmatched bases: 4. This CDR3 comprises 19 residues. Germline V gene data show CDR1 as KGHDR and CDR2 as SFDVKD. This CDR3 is CATSDLRLAGGRSYNEQFF. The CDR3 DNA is TGTGCCACCAGTGATTTGCGACTAGCGGGAGGGAGATCCTACAATGAGCAGTTCTTC.

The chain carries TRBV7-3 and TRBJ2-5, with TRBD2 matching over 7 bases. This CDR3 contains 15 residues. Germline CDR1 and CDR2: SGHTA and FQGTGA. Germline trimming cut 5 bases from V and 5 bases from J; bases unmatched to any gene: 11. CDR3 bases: TGTGCCAGCAGCGCTCGCGGGAGAGGCGGTGAGACCCAGTACTTC. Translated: CASSARGRGGETQYF. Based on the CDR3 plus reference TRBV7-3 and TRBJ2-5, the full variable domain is GAGVSQTPSNKVTEKGKYVELRCDPISGHTALYWYRQSLGQGPEFLIYFQGTGAADDSGLPNDRFFAVRPEGSVSTLKIQRTERGDSAVYLCASSARGRGGETQYFGPGTRLLVL.

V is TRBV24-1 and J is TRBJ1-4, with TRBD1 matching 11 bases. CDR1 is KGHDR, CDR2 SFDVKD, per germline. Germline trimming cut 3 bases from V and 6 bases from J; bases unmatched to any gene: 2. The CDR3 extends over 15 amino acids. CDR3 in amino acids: CATSDAGQGDEKLFF. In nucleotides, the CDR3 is TGTGCCACCAGTGATGCGGGACAGGGGGATGAAAAACTGTTTTTT.

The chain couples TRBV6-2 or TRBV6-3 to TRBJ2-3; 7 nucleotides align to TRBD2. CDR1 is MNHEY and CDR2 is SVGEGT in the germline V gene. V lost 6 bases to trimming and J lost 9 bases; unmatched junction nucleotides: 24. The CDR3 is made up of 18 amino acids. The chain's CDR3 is CASSSSPVLILAGDTQYF. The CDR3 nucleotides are TGTGCCAGCAGCTCCTCCCCCGTTTTGATCTTAGCGGGCGACACGCAGTATTTT.

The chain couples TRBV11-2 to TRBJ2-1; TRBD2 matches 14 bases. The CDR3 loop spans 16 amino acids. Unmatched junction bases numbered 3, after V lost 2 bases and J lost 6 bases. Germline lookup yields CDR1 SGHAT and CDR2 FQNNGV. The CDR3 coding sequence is TGTGCCAGCAGCTTATCGGGACTAGCGGGAGCCAATGAGCAGTTCTTC. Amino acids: CASSLSGLAGANEQFF.

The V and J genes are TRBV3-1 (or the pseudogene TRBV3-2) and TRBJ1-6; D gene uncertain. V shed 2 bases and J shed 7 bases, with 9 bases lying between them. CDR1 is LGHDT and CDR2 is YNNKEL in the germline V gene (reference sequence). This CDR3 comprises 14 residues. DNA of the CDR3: TGTGCCAGCAGCCAATCTGGGGAGAATTCACCCCTCCACTTT. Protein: CASSQSGENSPLHF.

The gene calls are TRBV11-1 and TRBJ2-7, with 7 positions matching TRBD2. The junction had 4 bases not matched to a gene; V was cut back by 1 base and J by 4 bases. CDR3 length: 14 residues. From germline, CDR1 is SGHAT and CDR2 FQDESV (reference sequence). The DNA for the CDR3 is TGTGCCAGCAGCTTAGACCAGCGGGGTTACGAGCAGTACTTC. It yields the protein CASSLDQRGYEQYF.

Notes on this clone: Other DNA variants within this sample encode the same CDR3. The CDR3 DNA sequence: TGTGCCAGCAGCTTAGGTACCTACGAGCAGTACTTC. Protein: CASSLGTYEQYF. The chain links TRBV7-9 to TRBJ2-7; unclear D gene. CDR3 size: 12 residues. The germline gives CDR1 SEHNR, CDR2 FQNEAQ (reference sequence). Trimming left V 1 base short and J 2 bases short, with 3 bases between.

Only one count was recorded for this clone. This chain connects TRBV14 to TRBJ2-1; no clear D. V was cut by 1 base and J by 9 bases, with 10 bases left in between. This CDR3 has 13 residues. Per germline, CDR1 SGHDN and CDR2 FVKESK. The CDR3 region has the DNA TGTGCCAGCAGCCAAGGAGGTTTGAGTGAGCAGTTCTTC. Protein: CASSQGGLSEQFF.

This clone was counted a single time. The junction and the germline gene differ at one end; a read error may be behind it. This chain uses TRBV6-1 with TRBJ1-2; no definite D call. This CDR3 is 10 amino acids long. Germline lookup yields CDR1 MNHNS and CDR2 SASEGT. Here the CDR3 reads CASSDYIFFF. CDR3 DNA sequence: TGTGCCAGCAGTGATTACATTTTTTTCTTC.

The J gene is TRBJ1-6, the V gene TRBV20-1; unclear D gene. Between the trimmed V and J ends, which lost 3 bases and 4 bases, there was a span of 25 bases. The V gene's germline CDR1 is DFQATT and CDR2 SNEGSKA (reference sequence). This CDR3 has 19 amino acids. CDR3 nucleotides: TGCAGTGCTAGTCCCGGAAATTTTTTAGAGGGTGGGTATAATTCACCCCTCCACTTT. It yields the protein CSASPGNFLEGGYNSPLHF.

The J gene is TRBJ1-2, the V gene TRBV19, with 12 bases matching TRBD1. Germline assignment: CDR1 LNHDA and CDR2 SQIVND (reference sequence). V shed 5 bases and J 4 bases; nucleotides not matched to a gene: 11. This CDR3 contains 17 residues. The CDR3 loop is CASSPSRGTGGSYGYTF. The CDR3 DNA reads TGTGCCAGTAGTCCCTCCCGAGGGACAGGGGGCAGCTATGGCTACACCTTC. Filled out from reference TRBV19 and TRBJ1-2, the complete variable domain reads DGGITQSPKYLFRKEGQNVTLSCEQNLNHDAMYWYRQDPGQGLRLIYYSQIVNDFQKGDIAEGYSVSREKKESFPLTVTSAQKNPTAFYLCASSPSRGTGGSYGYTFGSGTRLTVV.

This CDR3 reads CASSAGTPWEAFF. CDR3 nucleotides: TGCGCCAGCAGCGCCGGGACGCCCTGGGAGGCTTTCTTT. This chain links TRBV5-1 with TRBJ1-1; D possibly corresponds to TRBD1 (5 bases). CDR1 is SGHRS, CDR2 YFSETQ, per germline. The CDR3 extends over 13 amino acids. The V and J ends lost 4 bases and 11 bases respectively, with 18 bases between them. Filled out from reference TRBV5-1 and TRBJ1-1, the complete variable domain reads KAGVTQTPRYLIKTRGQQVTLSCSPISGHRSVSWYQQTPGQGLQFLFEYFSETQRNKGNFPGRFSGRQFSNSRSEMNVSTLELGDSALYLCASSAGTPWEAFFGQGTRLTVV.

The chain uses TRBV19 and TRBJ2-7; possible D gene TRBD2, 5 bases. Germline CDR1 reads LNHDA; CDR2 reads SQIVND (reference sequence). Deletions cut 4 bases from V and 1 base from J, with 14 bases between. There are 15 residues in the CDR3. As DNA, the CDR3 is TGTGCCAGTAGTAGGGCGGCACGGGAATCCTACGAGCAGTACTTC. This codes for CASSRAARESYEQYF.

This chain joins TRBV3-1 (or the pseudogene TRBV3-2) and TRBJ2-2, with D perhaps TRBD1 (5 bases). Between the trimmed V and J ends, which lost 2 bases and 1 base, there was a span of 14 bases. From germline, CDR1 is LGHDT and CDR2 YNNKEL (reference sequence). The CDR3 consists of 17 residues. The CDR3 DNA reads TGTGCCAGCAGCCAATTCGCTAGGGGCCGGAACACCGGGGAGCTGTTTTTT. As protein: CASSQFARGRNTGELFF.

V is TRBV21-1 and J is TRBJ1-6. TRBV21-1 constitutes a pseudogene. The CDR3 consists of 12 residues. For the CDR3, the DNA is TGTGCCAGCAGCAACGTGGATTCACCCCTCCACTTT. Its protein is CASSNVDSPLHF.

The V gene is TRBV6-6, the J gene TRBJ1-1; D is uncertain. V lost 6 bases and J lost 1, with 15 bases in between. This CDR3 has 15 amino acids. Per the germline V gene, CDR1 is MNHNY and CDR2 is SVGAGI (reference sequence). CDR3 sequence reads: CASRPSGIGNTEAFF. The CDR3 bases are TGTGCCAGCAGGCCCTCCGGGATAGGGAACACTGAAGCTTTCTTT.

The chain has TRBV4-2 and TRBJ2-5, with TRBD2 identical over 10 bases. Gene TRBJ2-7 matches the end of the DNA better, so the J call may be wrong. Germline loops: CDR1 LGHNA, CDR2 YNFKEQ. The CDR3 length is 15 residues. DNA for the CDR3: TGTGCCAGCAGCCAAGAGCTAGCGGGGGTCGACGAGCAGTACTTC. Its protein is CASSQELAGVDEQYF.

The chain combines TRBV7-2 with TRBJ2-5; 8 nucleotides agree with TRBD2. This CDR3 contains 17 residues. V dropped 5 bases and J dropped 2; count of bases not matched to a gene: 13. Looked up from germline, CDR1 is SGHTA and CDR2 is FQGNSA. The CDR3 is CASSPSRGAGGQETQYF. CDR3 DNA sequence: TGTGCCAGCAGCCCTTCCCGAGGGGCGGGGGGACAAGAGACCCAGTACTTC. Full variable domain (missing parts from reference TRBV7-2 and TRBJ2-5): GAGVSQSPSNKVTEKGKDVELRCDPISGHTALYWYRQSLGQGLEFLIYFQGNSAPDKSGLPSDRFSAERTGGSVSTLTIQRTQQEDSAVYLCASSPSRGAGGQETQYFGPGTRLLVL.

The CDR3 reads CASSPQPDSTWVTQYF. In DNA form, the CDR3 reads TGTGCCAGCAGCCCCCAACCTGACAGTACTTGGGTTACGCAGTATTTT. The genes are TRBV3-1 (or the pseudogene TRBV3-2) and TRBJ2-3; TRBD1 is a possible D gene (5 bases). V gave up 4 bases and J gave up 8 bases, with 22 bases separating them. The CDR3 covers 16 residues. The germline CDR1 and CDR2 sequences are LGHDT and YNNKEL (reference sequence).

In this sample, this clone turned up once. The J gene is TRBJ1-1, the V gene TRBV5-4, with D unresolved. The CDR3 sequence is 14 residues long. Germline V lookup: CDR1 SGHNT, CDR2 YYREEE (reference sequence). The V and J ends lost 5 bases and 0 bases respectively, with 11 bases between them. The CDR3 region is CASRIDIVNTEAFF. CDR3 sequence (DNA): TGTGCCAGCAGGATAGACATAGTGAACACTGAAGCTTTCTTT.

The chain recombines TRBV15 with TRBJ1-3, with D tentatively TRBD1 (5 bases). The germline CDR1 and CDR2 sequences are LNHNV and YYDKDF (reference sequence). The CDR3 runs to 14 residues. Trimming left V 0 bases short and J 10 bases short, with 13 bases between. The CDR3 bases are TGTGCCACCAGCAGAGATTGGGGGGTTGGGACCATATATTTT. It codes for CATSRDWGVGTIYF.